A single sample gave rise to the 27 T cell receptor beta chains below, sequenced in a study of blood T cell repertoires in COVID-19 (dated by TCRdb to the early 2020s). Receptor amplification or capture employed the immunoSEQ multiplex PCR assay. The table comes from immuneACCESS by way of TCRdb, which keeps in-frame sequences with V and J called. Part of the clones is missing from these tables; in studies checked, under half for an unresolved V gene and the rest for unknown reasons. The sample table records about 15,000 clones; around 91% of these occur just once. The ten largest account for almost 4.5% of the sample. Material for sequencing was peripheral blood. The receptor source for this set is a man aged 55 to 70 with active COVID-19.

The CDR3 protein is CASSQSGGAFTDTQYF. CDR3 bases: TGCGCCAGCAGCCAGTCAGGCGGGGCGTTCACAGATACGCAGTATTTT. The chain employs TRBV5-1 and TRBJ2-3; D is possibly TRBD2 (6 bases). This CDR3 is 16 amino acids long. Germline V gene data show CDR1 as SGHRS and CDR2 as YFSETQ. Trimming took 4 bases from V and 2 from J, leaving 17 bases between them.

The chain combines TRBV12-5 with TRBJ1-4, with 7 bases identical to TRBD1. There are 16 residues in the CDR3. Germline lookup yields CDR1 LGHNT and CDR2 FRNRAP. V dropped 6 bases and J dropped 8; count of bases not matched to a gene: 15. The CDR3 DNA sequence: TGTGCTAGTGGCAAAGTAAAGGGGGCTGGGCGGGAAAAACTGTTTTTT. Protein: CASGKVKGAGREKLFF.

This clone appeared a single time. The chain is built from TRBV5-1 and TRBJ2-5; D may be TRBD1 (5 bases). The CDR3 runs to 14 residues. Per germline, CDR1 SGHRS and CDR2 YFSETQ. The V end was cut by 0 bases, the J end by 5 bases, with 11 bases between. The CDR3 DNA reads TGCGCCAGCAGCTTGGAGGGGCTGGGCGAGACCCAGTACTTC. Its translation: CASSLEGLGETQYF. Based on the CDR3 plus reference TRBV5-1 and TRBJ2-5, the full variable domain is KAGVTQTPRYLIKTRGQQVTLSCSPISGHRSVSWYQQTPGQGLQFLFEYFSETQRNKGNFPGRFSGRQFSNSRSEMNVSTLELGDSALYLCASSLEGLGETQYFGPGTRLLVL.

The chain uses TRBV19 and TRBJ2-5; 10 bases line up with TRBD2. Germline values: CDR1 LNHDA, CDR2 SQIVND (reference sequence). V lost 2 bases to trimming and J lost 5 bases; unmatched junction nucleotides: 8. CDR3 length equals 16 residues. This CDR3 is CASSIQAGGPEETQYF. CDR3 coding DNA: TGTGCCAGTAGTATACAAGCGGGGGGGCCAGAGGAGACCCAGTACTTC.

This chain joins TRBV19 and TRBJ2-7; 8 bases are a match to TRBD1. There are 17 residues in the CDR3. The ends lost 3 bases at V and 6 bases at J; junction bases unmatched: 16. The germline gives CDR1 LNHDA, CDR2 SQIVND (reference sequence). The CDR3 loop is CASSMGPGQGGGFEQYF. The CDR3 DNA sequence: TGTGCCAGTAGTATGGGCCCCGGACAGGGAGGAGGATTCGAGCAGTACTTC.

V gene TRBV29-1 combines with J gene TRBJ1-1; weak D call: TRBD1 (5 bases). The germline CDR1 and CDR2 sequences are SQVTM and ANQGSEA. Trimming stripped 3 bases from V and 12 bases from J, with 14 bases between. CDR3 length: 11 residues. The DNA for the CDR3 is TGCAGCGTTGAGTGGGCAGGGCGGCCTTTCTTT. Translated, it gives CSVEWAGRPFF. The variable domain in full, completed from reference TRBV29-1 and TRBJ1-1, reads SAVISQKPSRDICQRGTSLTIQCQVDSQVTMMFWYRQQPGQSLTLIATANQGSEATYESGFVIDKFPISRPNLTFSTLTVSNMSPEDSSIYLCSVEWAGRPFFGQGTRLTVV.

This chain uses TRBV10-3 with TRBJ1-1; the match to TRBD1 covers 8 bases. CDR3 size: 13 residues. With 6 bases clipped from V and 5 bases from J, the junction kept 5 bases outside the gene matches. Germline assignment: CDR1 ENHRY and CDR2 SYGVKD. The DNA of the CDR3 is TGTGCCATCAGCCAGGGGGCTCGGACTGAAGCTTTCTTT. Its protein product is CAISQGARTEAFF.

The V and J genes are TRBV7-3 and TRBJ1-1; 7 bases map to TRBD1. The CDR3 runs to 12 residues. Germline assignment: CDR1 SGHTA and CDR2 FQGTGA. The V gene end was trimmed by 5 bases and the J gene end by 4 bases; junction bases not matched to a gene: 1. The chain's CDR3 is CASSRDSTEAFF. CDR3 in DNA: TGTGCCAGCAGCAGGGACAGCACTGAAGCTTTCTTT.

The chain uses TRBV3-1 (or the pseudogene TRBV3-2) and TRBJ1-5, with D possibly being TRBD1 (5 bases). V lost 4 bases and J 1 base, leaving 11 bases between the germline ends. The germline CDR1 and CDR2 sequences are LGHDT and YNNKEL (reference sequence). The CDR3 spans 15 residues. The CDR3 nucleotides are TGTGCCAGCAGCCTGGGGGGTTCGAGCAATCAGCCCCAGCATTTT. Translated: CASSLGGSSNQPQHF.

CDR3 bases: TGTGCCAGCAGAAGTAGGCCTAGCGGGGGCCTTTGGGACACCGGGGAGCTGTTTTTT. It specifies CASRSRPSGGLWDTGELFF. The chain links TRBV6-4 to TRBJ2-2; 10 positions match TRBD2. The V gene's germline CDR1 is MRHNA and CDR2 SNTAGT. The CDR3 totals 19 residues. Losses at the gene ends were 6 bases for V and 3 bases for J; bases not matched to a gene: 16.

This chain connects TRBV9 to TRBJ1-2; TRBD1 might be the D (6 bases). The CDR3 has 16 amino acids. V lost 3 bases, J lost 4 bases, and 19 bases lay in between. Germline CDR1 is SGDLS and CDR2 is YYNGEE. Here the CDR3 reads CASSASGTLEAYGYTF. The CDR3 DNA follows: TGTGCCAGCAGCGCATCCGGGACACTGGAGGCCTATGGCTACACCTTC.

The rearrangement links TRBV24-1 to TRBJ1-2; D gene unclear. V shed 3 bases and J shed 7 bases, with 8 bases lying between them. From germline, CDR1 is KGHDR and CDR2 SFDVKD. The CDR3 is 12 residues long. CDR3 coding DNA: TGTGCCACCAGTGATGCGGGAGCTGGCTACACCTTC. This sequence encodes CATSDAGAGYTF.

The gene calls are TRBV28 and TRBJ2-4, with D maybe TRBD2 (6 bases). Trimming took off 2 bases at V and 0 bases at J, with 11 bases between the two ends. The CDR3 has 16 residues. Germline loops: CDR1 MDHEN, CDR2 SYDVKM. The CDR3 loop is CASSLGGNLAKNIQYF. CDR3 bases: TGTGCCAGCAGTTTAGGAGGGAACCTAGCCAAAAACATTCAGTACTTC.

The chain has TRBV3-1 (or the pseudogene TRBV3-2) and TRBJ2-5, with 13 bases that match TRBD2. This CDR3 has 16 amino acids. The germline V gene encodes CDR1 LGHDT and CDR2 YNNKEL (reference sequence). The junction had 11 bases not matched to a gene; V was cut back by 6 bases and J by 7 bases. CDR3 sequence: CASRGLYGLAGVTQYF. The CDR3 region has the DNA TGTGCCAGCAGGGGACTATATGGACTAGCGGGGGTGACCCAGTACTTC.

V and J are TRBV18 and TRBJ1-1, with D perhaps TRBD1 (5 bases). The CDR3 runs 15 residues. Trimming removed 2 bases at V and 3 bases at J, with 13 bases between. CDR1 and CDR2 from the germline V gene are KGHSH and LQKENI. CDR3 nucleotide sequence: TGTGCCAGCTCACCAGGCGGGGGGAGGGACACTGAAGCTTTCTTT. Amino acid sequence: CASSPGGGRDTEAFF.

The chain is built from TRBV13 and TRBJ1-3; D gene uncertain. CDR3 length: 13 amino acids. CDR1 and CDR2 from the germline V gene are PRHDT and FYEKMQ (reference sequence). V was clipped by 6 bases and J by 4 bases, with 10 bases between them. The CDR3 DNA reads TGTGCCAGCAGTCCCAGGTCCGGAAACACCATATATTTT. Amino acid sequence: CASSPRSGNTIYF.

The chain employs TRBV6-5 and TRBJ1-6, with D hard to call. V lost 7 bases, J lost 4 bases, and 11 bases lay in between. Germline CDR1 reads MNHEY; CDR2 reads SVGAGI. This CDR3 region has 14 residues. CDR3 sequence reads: CASIPGRYNSPLHF. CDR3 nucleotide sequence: TGTGCCAGCATCCCGGGGAGATATAATTCACCCCTCCACTTT.

CDR3 in amino acids: CASRDTSYSNQPQHF. The CDR3, as DNA: TGTGCCAGCAGAGACACCTCTTATAGCAATCAGCCCCAGCATTTT. This chain links TRBV28 with TRBJ1-5; no definite D call. The CDR3 has 15 residues. CDR1 MDHEN and CDR2 SYDVKM come from the germline V gene. Trimming took 6 bases from V and 0 from J, leaving 12 bases between them.

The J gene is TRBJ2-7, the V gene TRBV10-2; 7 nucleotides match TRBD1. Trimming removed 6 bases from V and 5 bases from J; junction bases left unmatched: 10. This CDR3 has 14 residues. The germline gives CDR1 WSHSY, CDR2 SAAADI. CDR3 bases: TGCGCCAGCAGGGAACAACAGGGGACCAACGAGCAGTACGTC. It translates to CASREQQGTNEQYV.

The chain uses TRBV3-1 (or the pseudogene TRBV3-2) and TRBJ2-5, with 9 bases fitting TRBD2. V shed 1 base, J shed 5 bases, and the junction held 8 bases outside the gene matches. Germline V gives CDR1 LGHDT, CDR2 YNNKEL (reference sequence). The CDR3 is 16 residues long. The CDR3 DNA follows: TGTGCCAGCAGCCAAGTCCTAGCGGGGCATGATGAGACCCAGTACTTC. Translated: CASSQVLAGHDETQYF.

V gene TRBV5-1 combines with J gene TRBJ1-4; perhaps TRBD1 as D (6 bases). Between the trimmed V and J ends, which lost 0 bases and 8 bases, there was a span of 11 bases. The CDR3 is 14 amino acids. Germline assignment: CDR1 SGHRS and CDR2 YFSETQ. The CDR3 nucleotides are TGCGCCAGCAGCTTGGAAGGGGGAAGGGAAAAACTGTTTTTT. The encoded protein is CASSLEGGREKLFF.

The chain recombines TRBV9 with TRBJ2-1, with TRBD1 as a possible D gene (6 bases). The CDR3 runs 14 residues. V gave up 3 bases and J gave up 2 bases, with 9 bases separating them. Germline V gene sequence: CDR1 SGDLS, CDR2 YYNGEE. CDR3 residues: CASSARQAYNEQFF. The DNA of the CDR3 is TGTGCCAGCAGCGCCCGACAGGCCTACAATGAGCAGTTCTTC.

CDR3: CASKTGSYEQYV. Written as DNA, the CDR3 is TGTGCCAGCAAGACAGGCTCCTACGAGCAGTACGTC. The gene calls are TRBV2 and TRBJ2-7; D might be TRBD1 (6 bases). Trimming pared 7 bases from V and 0 bases from J, leaving 7 bases between. There are 12 residues in the CDR3. Germline-derived CDR1 and CDR2 are SNHLY and FYNNEI.

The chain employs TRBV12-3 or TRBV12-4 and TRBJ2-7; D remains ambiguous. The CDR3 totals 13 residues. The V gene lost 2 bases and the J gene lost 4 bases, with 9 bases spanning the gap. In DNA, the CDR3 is TGTGCCAGCAGTTTATCGAGCGAGTACGAGCAGTACTTC. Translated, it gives CASSLSSEYEQYF.

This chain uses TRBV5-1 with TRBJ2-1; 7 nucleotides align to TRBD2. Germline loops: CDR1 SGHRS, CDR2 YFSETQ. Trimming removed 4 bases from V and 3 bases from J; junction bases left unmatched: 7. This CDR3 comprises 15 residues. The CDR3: CASSISGQSYNEQFF. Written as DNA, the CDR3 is TGCGCCAGCAGCATTAGCGGGCAGAGCTACAATGAGCAGTTCTTC.

The CDR3 DNA reads TGCAGTGCCATACGGAGGGAGACCCAGTACTTC. Protein product: CSAIRRETQYF. The chain combines TRBV20-1 with TRBJ2-5, with D tentatively TRBD2 (5 bases). CDR3 length: 11 residues. The V gene lost 6 bases and the J gene lost 5 bases, with 10 bases spanning the gap. Germline V gene sequence: CDR1 DFQATT, CDR2 SNEGSKA (reference sequence).

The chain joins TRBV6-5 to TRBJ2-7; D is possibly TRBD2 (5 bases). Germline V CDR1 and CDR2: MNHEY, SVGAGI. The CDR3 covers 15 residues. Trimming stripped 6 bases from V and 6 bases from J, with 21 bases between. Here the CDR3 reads CASSRTGVGCCEQYF. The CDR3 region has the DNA TGTGCCAGCAGCCGTACCGGGGTGGGGTGTTGCGAGCAGTACTTC.